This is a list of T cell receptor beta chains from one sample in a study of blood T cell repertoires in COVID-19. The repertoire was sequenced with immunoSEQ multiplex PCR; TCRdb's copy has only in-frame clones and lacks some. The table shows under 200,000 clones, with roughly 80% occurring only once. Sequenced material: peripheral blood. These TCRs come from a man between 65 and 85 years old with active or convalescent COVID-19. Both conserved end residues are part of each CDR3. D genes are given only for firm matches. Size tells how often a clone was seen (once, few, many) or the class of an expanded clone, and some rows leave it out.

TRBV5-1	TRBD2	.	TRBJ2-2	CASSLGGLAPGELFF	TGCGCCAGCAGCTTGGGAGGACTAGCCCCCGGGGAGCTGTTTTTT
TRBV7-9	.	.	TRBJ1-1	CASILSGGRGARGAFF	TGTGCCAGCATTTTATCAGGAGGGAGGGGTGCCCGAGGAGCTTTCTTT
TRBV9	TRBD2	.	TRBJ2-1	CASTPFSGMGNEQFF	TGTGCCAGCACCCCCTTTAGCGGGATGGGCAATGAGCAGTTCTTC
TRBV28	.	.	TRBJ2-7	CASRPGTQSYEQYF	TGTGCCAGCAGGCCCGGGACACAGTCCTACGAGCAGTACTTC
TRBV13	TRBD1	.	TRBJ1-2	CASSSNRDRAGYTF	TGTGCCAGCAGCTCAAACCGGGACAGGGCTGGCTACACCTTC
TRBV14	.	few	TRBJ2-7	CASSQEQGGSYEQYF	TGTGCCAGCAGCCAAGAGCAGGGGGGATCCTACGAGCAGTACTTC
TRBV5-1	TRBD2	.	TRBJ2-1	CASSLTTSGTPGNEQFF	TGCGCCAGCAGCTTGACGACTAGCGGAACTCCTGGCAATGAGCAGTTCTTC
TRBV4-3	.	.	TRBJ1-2	CASSQGGANYGYTF	TGCGCCAGCAGCCAAGGGGGAGCTAACTATGGCTACACCTTC
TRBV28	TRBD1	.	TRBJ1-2	CASSLSQGAPYYGYTF	TGTGCCAGCAGTTTAAGTCAGGGGGCCCCTTACTATGGCTACACCTTC
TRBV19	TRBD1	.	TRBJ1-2	CASRDRGGYTF	TGTGCCAGTAGGGACAGGGGTGGCTACACCTTC
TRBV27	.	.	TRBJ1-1	CASSPKGDTEAFF	TGTGCCAGCAGCCCGAAGGGGGACACTGAAGCTTTCTTT
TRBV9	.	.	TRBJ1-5	CASSLQEYQPQHF	TGTGCCAGCAGCCTACAGGAATATCAGCCCCAGCATTTT
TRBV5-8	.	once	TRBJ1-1	CASSLARNTEAFF	TGTGCCAGCAGCTTGGCGCGGAACACTGAAGCTTTCTTT
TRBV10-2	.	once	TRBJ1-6	CASSAAGYNSPLHF	TGCGCCAGCAGTGCCGCAGGGTATAATTCACCCCTCCACTTT
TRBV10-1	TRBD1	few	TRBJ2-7	CASSAIQGPWQYF	TGCGCCAGCAGTGCCATACAGGGGCCCTGGCAGTACTTC
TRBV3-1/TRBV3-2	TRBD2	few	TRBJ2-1	CASSQPRSTSGGDEQFF	TGTGCCAGCAGCCAGCCTCGGTCGACTAGCGGGGGGGATGAGCAGTTCTTC
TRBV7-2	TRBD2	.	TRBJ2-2	CASSPGLAGETGELFF	TGTGCCAGCAGCCCAGGACTAGCGGGAGAAACCGGGGAGCTGTTTTTT
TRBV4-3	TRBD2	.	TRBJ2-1	CASSQATGTSEQFF	TGCGCCAGCAGCCAAGCGACCGGGACTAGCGAGCAGTTCTTC
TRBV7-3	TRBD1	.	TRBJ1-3	CASSLNRGPGNTIYF	TGTGCCAGCAGCCTAAACAGGGGGCCTGGAAACACCATATATTTT
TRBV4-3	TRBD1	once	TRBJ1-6	CASSQSWTGDSPLHF	TGCGCCAGCAGCCAATCGTGGACAGGGGACTCACCCCTCCACTTT
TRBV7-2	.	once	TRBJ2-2	CASSLAGHNTGELFF	TGTGCCAGCAGCTTAGCGGGACATAACACCGGGGAGCTGTTTTTT
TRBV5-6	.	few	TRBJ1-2	CASNKGGYGYTF	TGTGCCAGCAACAAGGGGGGGTATGGCTACACCTTC
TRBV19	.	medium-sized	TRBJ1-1	CASSMRVTPNSEAFF	TGTGCCAGTAGTATGCGGGTCACCCCAAACTCTGAAGCTTTCTTT
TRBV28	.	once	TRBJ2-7	CASSPSLGVSYEQYF	TGTGCCAGCAGTCCCTCACTAGGAGTTTCCTACGAGCAGTACTTC
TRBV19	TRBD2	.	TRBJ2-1	CASMVGGSSYNEQFF	TGTGCCAGTATGGTGGGAGGGAGCTCCTACAATGAGCAGTTCTTC
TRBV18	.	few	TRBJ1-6	CASSHDRISSPLHF	TGTGCCAGCTCCCACGACAGAATATCCTCACCCCTCCACTTT
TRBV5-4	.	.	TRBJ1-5	CASSFKESNQPQHF	TGTGCCAGCAGCTTCAAGGAGAGCAATCAGCCCCAGCATTTT
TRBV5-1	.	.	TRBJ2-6	CARSLGGGPGANVLTF	TGCGCCCGCAGCTTGGGGGGGGGCCCTGGGGCCAACGTCCTGACTTTC
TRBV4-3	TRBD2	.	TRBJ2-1	CASSQTPGLAGTGSYNEQFF	TGCGCCAGCAGCCAAACCCCGGGACTAGCGGGAACGGGGTCCTACAATGAGCAGTTCTTC
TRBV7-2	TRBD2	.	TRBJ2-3	CASSLGPGASGRVDTQYF	TGTGCCAGCAGCTTAGGCCCAGGAGCTAGCGGGAGGGTAGATACGCAGTATTTT
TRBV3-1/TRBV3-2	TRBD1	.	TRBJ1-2	CASSQRRQGDGYTF	TGTGCCAGCAGCCAGCGAAGGCAGGGGGATGGCTACACCTTC
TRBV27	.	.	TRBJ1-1	CASSLSPGSNTEAFF	TGTGCCAGCAGTTTATCTCCAGGTTCGAACACTGAAGCTTTCTTT
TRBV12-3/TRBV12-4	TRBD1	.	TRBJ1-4	CASSRDRGNKLFF	TGTGCCAGCAGCCGGGACAGGGGGAACAAACTGTTTTTT
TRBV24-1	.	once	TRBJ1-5	CATSDPRGRGPQHF	TGTGCCACCAGTGACCCCAGGGGAAGGGGGCCCCAGCATTTT
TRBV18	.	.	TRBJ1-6	CASSQTTGYDSPLHF	TGTGCCAGCTCACAAACAACGGGGTACGACTCACCCCTCCACTTT
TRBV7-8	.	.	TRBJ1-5	CASSWQVWSGNQPQHF	TGTGCCAGCAGCTGGCAGGTTTGGTCGGGCAATCAGCCCCAGCATTTT
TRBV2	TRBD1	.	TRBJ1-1	CASSATDRGAREAFF	TGTGCCAGCAGTGCAACGGACAGGGGGGCTAGAGAAGCTTTCTTT
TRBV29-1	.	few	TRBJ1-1	CSVRAGFGRGYTEAFF	TGCAGCGTCCGGGCGGGGTTCGGACGGGGGTACACTGAAGCTTTCTTT
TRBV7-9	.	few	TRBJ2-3	CASSLGSTDTQYF	TGTGCCAGCAGCTTAGGTTCGACAGATACGCAGTATTTT
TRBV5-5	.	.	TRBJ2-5	CASSDRTLRGRETQYF	TGTGCCAGCAGCGATCGGACTCTCAGGGGTCGAGAGACCCAGTACTTC